This T cell receptor beta chain comes out of a study of T cells in Graves' hyperthyroidism and ophthalmopathy. Amplified regions were TCR beta CDR3 sequences from RNA transcripts. HTBI primers were the set used in a first-round RT-PCR of the TCR CDR3. TCRdb ran MiXCR on the multiplex PCR reads and lists one entry per CDR3 protein. The table shows under 400,000 distinct CDR3 sequences, with about 15% occurring only once. General observations from the study: The model anticipated ophthalmopathy a median approximately 6.6 months pre-onset. Blood samples included most of the expanded thyroid clonotypes exceeding 0.001.

CDR1 SGHVS and CDR2 FQNEAQ come from the germline V gene. CDR3 size: 16 residues. The V gene end was trimmed by 4 bases and the J gene end by 6 bases; junction bases not matched to a gene: 10. This clonotype has ten or more counts. Its target is unknown. Uncontrolled infection, other autoimmune disease, pregnancy or lactation barred patients from enrollment. Based on clinical symptoms, serum thyroxine and TRAb, thyroid ultrasound and orbital computed tomography, diagnoses were reached. The clonotype comes from a woman in her sixties with Graves' ophthalmopathy. This sequence joins TRBV7-8 and TRBJ2-1; 9 bases line up with TRBD1. Sequencing used blood. CDR3 loop: CASSSTPGQGRNEQFF. CDR3 DNA: TGTGCCAGCAGCTCCACCCCGGGACAGGGACGCAATGAGCAGTTCTTC. The complete variable domain, with remaining parts taken from reference TRBV7-8 and TRBJ2-1, reads GAGVSQSPRYKVAKRGQDVALRCDPISGHVSLFWYQQALGQGPEFLTYFQNEAQLDKSGLPSDRFFAERPEGSVSTLKIQRTQQEDSAVYLCASSSTPGQGRNEQFFGPGTRLTVL.